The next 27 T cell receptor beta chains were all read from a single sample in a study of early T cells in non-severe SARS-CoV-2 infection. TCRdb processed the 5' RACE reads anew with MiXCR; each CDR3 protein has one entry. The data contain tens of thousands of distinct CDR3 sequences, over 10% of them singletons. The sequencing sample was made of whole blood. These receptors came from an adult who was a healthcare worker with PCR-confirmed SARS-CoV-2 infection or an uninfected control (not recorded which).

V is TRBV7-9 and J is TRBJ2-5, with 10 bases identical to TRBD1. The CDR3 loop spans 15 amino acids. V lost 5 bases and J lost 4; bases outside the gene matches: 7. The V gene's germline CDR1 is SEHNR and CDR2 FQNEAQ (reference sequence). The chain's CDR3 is CASSQMGQGSETQYF. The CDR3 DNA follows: TGTGCCAGCAGCCAGATGGGACAGGGGTCAGAGACCCAGTACTTC.

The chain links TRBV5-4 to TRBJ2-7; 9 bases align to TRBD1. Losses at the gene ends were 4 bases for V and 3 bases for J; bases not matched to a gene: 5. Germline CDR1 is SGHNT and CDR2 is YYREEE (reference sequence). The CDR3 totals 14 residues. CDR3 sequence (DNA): TGTGCCAGCAGCCGGGACAGGGTAGACTACGAGCAGTACTTC. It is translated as CASSRDRVDYEQYF. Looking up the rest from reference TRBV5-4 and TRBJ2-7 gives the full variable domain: ETGVTQSPTHLIKTRGQQVTLRCSSQSGHNTVSWYQQALGQGPQFIFQYYREEENGRGNFPPRFSGLQFPNYSSELNVNALELDDSALYLCASSRDRVDYEQYFGPGTRLTVT.

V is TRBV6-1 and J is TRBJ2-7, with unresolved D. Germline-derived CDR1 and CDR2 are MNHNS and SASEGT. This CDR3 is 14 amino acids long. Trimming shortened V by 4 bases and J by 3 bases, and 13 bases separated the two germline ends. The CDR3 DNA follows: TGTGCCAGCAGTGGATTTCTGGGTTTCTACGAGCAGTACTTC. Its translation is CASSGFLGFYEQYF.

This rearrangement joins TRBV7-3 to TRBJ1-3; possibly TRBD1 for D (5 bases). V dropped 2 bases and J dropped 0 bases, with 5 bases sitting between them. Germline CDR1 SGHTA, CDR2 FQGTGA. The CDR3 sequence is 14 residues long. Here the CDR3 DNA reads TGTGCCAGCAGCTTAGGGGGCTCTGGAAACACCATATATTTT. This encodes CASSLGGSGNTIYF.

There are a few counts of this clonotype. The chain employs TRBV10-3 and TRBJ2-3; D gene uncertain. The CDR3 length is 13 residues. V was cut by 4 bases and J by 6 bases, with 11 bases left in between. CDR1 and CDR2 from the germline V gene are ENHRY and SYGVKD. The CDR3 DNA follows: TGTGCCATCAGTGGCGGAAAGTCGGATACGCAGTATTTT. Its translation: CAISGGKSDTQYF.

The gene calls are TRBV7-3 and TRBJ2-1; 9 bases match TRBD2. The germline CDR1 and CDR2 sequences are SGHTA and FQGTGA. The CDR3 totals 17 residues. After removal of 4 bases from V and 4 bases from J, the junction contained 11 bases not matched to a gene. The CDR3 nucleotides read TGTGCCAGCAGCTACCCTAGCGGGACGCCACGGTACAATGAGCAGTTCTTC. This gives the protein CASSYPSGTPRYNEQFF.

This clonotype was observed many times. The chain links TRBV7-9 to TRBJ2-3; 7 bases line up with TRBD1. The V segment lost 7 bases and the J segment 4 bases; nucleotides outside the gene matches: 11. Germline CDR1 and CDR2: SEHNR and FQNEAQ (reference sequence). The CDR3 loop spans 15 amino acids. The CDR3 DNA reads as TGTGCCAGCATTACTACAGGGGTTAGGGCAGATACGCAGTATTTT. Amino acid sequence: CASITTGVRADTQYF.

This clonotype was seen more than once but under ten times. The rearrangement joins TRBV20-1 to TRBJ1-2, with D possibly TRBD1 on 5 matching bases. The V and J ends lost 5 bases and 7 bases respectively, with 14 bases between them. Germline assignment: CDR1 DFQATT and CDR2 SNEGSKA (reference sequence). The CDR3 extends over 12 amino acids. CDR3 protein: CSAQVQGSGYTF. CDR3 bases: TGCAGTGCTCAAGTCCAGGGTTCTGGCTACACCTTC.

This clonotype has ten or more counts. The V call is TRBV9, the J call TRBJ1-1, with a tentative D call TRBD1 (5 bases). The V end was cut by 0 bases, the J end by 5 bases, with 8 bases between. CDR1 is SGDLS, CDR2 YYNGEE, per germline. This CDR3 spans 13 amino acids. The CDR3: CASSVGGTTEAFF. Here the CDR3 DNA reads TGTGCCAGCAGCGTAGGAGGGACGACTGAAGCTTTCTTT.

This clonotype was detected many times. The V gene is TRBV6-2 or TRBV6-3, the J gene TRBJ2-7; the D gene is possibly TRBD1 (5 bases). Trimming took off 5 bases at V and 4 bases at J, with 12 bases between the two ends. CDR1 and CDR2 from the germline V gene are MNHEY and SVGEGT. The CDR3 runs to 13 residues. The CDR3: CASSPRTPYEQYF. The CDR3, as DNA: TGTGCCAGCAGTCCCCGGACACCTTACGAGCAGTACTTC.

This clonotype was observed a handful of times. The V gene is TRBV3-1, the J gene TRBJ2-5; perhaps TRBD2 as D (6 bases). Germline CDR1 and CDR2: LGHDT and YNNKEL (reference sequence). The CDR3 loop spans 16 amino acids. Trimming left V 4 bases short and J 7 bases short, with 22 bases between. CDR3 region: CASSLELARGSATQYF. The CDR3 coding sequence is TGTGCCAGCAGCCTCGAACTAGCCCGAGGGAGTGCGACCCAGTACTTC.

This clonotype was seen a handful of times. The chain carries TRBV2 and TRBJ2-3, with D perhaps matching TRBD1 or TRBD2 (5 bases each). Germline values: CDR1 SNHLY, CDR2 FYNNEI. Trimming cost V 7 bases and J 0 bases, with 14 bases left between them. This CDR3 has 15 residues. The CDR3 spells CASTNMGVSTDTQYF. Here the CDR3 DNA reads TGTGCCAGCACCAACATGGGGGTTAGCACAGATACGCAGTATTTT.

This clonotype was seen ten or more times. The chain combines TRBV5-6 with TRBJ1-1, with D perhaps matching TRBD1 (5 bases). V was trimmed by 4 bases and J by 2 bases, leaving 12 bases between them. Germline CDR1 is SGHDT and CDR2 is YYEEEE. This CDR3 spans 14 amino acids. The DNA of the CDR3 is TGTGCCAGCAGCCCCGGGGGAGGAAACACTGAAGCTTTCTTT. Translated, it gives CASSPGGGNTEAFF.

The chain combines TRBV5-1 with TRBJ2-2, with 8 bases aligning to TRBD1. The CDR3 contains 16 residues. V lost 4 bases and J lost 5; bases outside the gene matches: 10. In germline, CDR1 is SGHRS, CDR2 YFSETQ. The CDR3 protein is CASSPPTGARTGELFF. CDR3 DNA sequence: TGCGCCAGCAGCCCCCCGACAGGGGCACGGACCGGGGAGCTGTTTTTT.

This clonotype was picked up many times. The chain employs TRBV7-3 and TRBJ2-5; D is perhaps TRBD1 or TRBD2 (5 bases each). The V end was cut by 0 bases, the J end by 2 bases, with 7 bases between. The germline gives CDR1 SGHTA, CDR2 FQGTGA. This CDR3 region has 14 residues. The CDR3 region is CASSLTGGQETQYF. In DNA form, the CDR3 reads TGTGCCAGCAGCTTAACTGGGGGTCAAGAGACCCAGTACTTC. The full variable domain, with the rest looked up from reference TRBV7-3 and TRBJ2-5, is GAGVSQTPSNKVTEKGKYVELRCDPISGHTALYWYRQSLGQGPEFLIYFQGTGAADDSGLPNDRFFAVRPEGSVSTLKIQRTERGDSAVYLCASSLTGGQETQYFGPGTRLLVL.

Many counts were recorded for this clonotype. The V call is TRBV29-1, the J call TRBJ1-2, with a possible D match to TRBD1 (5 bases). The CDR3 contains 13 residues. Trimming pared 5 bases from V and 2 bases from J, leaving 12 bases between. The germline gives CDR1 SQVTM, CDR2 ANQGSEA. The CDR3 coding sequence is TGCAGCGTTCTGGGGACGAAAAACTATGGCTACACCTTC. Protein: CSVLGTKNYGYTF.

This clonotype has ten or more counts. As DNA, the CDR3 is TGTGCCAGCAGACCTCCGGAGGGGTTGAGATCACCCCTCCACTTT. Translating it yields CASRPPEGLRSPLHF. The chain employs TRBV6-5 and TRBJ1-6, with a tentative D call TRBD1 (5 bases). The V end was cut by 6 bases, the J end by 10 bases, with 19 bases between. The CDR3 contains 15 residues. Germline V lookup: CDR1 MNHEY, CDR2 SVGAGI.

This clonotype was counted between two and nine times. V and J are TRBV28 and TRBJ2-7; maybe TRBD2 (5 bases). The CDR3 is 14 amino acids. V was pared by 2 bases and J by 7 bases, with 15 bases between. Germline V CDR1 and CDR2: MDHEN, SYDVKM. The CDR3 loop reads CASSLSGSTREQYF. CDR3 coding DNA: TGTGCCAGCAGTTTAAGCGGAAGTACGAGGGAGCAGTACTTC. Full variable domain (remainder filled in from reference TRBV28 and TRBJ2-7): DVKVTQSSRYLVKRTGEKVFLECVQDMDHENMFWYRQDPGLGLRLIYFSYDVKMKEKGDIPEGYSVSREKKERFSLILESASTNQTSMYLCASSLSGSTREQYFGPGTRLTVT.

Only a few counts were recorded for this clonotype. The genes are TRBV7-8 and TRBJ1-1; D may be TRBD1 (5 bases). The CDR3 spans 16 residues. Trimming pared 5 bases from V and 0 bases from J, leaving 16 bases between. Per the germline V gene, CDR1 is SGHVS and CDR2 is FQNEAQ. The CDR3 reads CASSPRGRGMNTEAFF. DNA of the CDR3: TGTGCCAGCAGCCCGAGGGGACGGGGCATGAACACTGAAGCTTTCTTT.

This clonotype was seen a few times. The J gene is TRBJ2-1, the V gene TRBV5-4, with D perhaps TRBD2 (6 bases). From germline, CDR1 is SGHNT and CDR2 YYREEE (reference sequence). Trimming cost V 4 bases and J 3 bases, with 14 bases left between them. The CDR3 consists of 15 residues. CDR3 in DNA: TGTGCCAGCAGCACGTGGGGGGACCGCTACAATGAGCAGTTCTTC. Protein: CASSTWGDRYNEQFF.

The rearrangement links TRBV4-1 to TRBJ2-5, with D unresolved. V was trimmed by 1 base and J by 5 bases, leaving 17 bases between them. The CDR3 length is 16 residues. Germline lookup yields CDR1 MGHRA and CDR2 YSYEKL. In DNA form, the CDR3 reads TGCGCCAGCAGCCAAGGCCTATACATGGCCCCCGAGACCCAGTACTTC. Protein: CASSQGLYMAPETQYF.

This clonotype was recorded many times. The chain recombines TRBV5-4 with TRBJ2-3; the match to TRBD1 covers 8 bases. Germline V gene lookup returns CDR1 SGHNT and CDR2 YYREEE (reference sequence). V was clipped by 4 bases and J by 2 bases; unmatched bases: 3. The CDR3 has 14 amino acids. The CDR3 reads CASSKDRATDTQYF. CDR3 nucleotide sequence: TGTGCCAGCAGCAAGGACAGGGCCACAGATACGCAGTATTTT. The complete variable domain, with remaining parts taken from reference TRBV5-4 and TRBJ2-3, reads ETGVTQSPTHLIKTRGQQVTLRCSSQSGHNTVSWYQQALGQGPQFIFQYYREEENGRGNFPPRFSGLQFPNYSSELNVNALELDDSALYLCASSKDRATDTQYFGPGTRLTVL.

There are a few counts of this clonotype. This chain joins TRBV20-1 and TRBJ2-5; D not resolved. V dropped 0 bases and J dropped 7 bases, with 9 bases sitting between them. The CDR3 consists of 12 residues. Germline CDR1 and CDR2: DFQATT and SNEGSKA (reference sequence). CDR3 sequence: CSARDPLGTQYF. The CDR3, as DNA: TGCAGTGCTAGAGACCCTTTGGGGACCCAGTACTTC.

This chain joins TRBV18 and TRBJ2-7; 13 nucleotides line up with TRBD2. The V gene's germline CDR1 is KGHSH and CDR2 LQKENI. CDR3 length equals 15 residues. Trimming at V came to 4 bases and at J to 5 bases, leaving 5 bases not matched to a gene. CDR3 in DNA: TGTGCCAGCTCACTTACTAGCGGGAGGGCCCACGAGCAGTACTTC. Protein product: CASSLTSGRAHEQYF. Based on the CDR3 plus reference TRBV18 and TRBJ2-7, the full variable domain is NAGVMQNPRHLVRRRGQEARLRCSPMKGHSHVYWYRQLPEEGLKFMVYLQKENIIDESGMPKERFSAEFPKEGPSILRIQQVVRGDSAAYFCASSLTSGRAHEQYFGPGTRLTVT.

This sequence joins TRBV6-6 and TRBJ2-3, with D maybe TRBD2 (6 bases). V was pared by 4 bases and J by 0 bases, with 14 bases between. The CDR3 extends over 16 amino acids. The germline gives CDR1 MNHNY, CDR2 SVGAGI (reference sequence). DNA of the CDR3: TGTGCCAGCAGTTCCCCTAGCGATCCTAGCACAGATACGCAGTATTTT. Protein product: CASSSPSDPSTDTQYF.

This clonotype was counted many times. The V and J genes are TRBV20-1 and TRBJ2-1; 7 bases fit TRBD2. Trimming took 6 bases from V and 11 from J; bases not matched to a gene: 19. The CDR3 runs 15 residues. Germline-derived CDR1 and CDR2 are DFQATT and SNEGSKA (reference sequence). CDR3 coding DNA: TGCAGTGCCCCCGCGGGACGGGGGGTACAAATGAAGCAGTTCTTC. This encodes CSAPAGRGVQMKQFF.

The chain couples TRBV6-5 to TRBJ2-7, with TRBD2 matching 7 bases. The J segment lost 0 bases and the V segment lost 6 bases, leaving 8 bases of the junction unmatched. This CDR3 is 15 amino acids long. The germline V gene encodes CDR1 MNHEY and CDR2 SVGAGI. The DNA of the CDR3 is TGTGCCAGCAGCCCCAGCGGGACCTTCTCCTACGAGCAGTACTTC. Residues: CASSPSGTFSYEQYF.